This entry is about one T cell receptor beta chain. Germline lookup yields CDR1 SGHVS and CDR2 FQNEAQ. V lost 4 bases and J lost 1; bases outside the gene matches: 3. The CDR3 is 14 amino acids. In TCRdb, the PCR reads were re-called with MiXCR into one record per CDR3 protein. The sample lists roughly 15,000 distinct CDR3 sequences, more than 30% seen once, with approximately 1.5% in the top ten. These data come from a study of regulatory and conventional T cells in breast cancer. The receptor was derived from a female donor in good health. This chain links TRBV7-8 with TRBJ2-5; 7 bases map to TRBD1. Sequencing was done on a sample of conventional T cells from blood. For the CDR3, the DNA is TGTGCCAGCAGCTCGGGACAGCCCCAAGAGACCCAGTACTTC. Its translation is CASSSGQPQETQYF. The full variable domain, completed using reference TRBV7-8 and TRBJ2-5, is GAGVSQSPRYKVAKRGQDVALRCDPISGHVSLFWYQQALGQGPEFLTYFQNEAQLDKSGLPSDRFFAERPEGSVSTLKIQRTQQEDSAVYLCASSSGQPQETQYFGPGTRLLVL.